The 32 T cell receptor beta chains presented below share a single source sample, sequenced in a study of cytomegalovirus exposure and HLA in healthy donors. The study ran its PCR with 60 Vbeta and 13 Jbeta primers. Sequenced by immunoSEQ multiplex PCR; TCRdb stores in-frame clones only, minus some. The sample has 110,000 to 150,000 clones, almost 85% seen once. The sample was PBMCs. The receptors come from a woman between 55 and 75 years old in good health and CMV-seropositive.

The rearrangement joins TRBV29-1 to TRBJ2-7, with D possibly matching TRBD1 (5 bases). Trimming cost V 6 bases and J 6 bases, with 24 bases left between them. Looked up from germline, CDR1 is SQVTM and CDR2 is ANQGSEA. The CDR3 contains 15 residues. The DNA for the CDR3 is TGCAGCGTAATCCAGGGTCCCGTCCCGTTTGGCGAGCAGTACTTC. It codes for CSVIQGPVPFGEQYF.

The rearrangement links TRBV11-2 to TRBJ2-1, with 7 bases aligning to TRBD2. V shed 3 bases and J 3 bases; nucleotides not matched to a gene: 2. Germline lookup yields CDR1 SGHAT and CDR2 FQNNGV. The CDR3 has 14 amino acids. The CDR3 DNA is TGTGCCAGCAGCTTCGGGACTAACTACAATGAGCAGTTCTTC. Amino acid sequence: CASSFGTNYNEQFF.

V usage is TRBV19 and J usage is TRBJ1-1, with D perhaps TRBD1 (6 bases). Germline V gives CDR1 LNHDA, CDR2 SQIVND (reference sequence). V shed 3 bases and J shed 2 bases, with 13 bases lying between them. The CDR3 has 15 residues. In DNA, the CDR3 is TGTGCCAGTAGTATCCGGGGACACAAAAACACTGAAGCTTTCTTT. This encodes CASSIRGHKNTEAFF.

The CDR3 region is CASRQTSGSDEQYF. CDR3 coding DNA: TGTGCCAGCAGGCAGACTAGCGGGAGCGACGAGCAGTACTTC. The rearrangement joins TRBV2 to TRBJ2-7, with 12 bases fitting TRBD2. Trimming at V came to 6 bases and at J to 5 bases, leaving 5 bases not matched to a gene. This CDR3 has 14 amino acids. Germline V gene data show CDR1 as SNHLY and CDR2 as FYNNEI.

This clone has just a few counts. The chain recombines TRBV7-9 with TRBJ1-1, with D possibly matching TRBD1 (5 bases). CDR1 SEHNR and CDR2 FQNEAQ come from the germline V gene (reference sequence). The V end lost 3 bases, the J end lost 5 bases, and 13 bases lay between the germline ends. The CDR3 has 14 amino acids. The CDR3 loop reads CASSFAGGRTEAFF. The CDR3 bases are TGTGCCAGCAGCTTCGCCGGGGGGAGGACTGAAGCTTTCTTT.

This clone was recorded only once. Sequence at one end of the junction differs from germline and may be a read error. The chain recombines TRBV9 with TRBJ2-2; tentative D call: TRBD1 (6 bases). Germline lookup yields CDR1 SGDLS and CDR2 YYNGEE. This CDR3 spans 13 amino acids. CDR3 in DNA: TGTGCCAGCACCGTAAAGGGGGCCGGGGAGCTGTTTTTT. This codes for CASTVKGAGELFF.

The chain employs TRBV27 and TRBJ2-3; 11 bases agree with TRBD1. The V gene's germline CDR1 is MNHEY and CDR2 SMNVEV (reference sequence). V was clipped by 3 bases and J by 7 bases; unmatched bases: 12. The CDR3 covers 17 residues. As DNA, the CDR3 is TGTGCCAGCAGTTTTCGGACAGGGGGCAATGAGGGACATACGCAGTATTTT. Protein sequence: CASSFRTGGNEGHTQYF.

The chain carries TRBV29-1 and TRBJ2-2; the D gene is possibly TRBD2 (7 bases). The V end lost 6 bases, the J end lost 4 bases, and 15 bases lay between the germline ends. There are 14 residues in the CDR3. Germline CDR1 SQVTM, CDR2 ANQGSEA. The CDR3: CSVTGAGATGELFF. The CDR3 nucleotides read TGCAGCGTGACGGGGGCGGGGGCCACCGGGGAGCTGTTTTTT.

This clone was seen a few times. The chain joins TRBV28 to TRBJ2-5; 7 bases map to TRBD1. Per germline, CDR1 MDHEN and CDR2 SYDVKM. This CDR3 spans 12 amino acids. Unmatched junction bases numbered 0, after V lost 3 bases and J lost 5 bases. The CDR3 DNA reads TGTGCCAGCAGTTTCAGGGGGGAGACCCAGTACTTC. Amino acid sequence: CASSFRGETQYF.

This clone is a singleton in its sample. The chain employs TRBV7-9 and TRBJ1-2, with D possibly TRBD1 on 5 matching bases. V was trimmed by 5 bases and J by 8 bases, leaving 18 bases between them. This CDR3 has 14 amino acids. Germline V CDR1 and CDR2: SEHNR, FQNEAQ (reference sequence). CDR3 loop: CASSPTLEGEGYTF. The CDR3 DNA reads TGTGCCAGCAGCCCCACCTTAGAAGGGGAAGGCTACACCTTC.

J is TRBJ2-7 and V is TRBV19; 8 nucleotides align to TRBD1. V lost 8 bases, J lost 5 bases, and 5 bases stayed unmatched. There are 12 residues in the CDR3. Germline V gene data show CDR1 as LNHDA and CDR2 as SQIVND (reference sequence). CDR3 DNA sequence: TGTGCCAGTTCGACAGGGGTGGACGAGCAGTACTTC. Its translation is CASSTGVDEQYF.

In its sample, this clone ranks as medium-sized (0.01 to 0.1%). The chain is built from TRBV6-4 and TRBJ2-6, with 9 bases fitting TRBD1. CDR3 size: 16 residues. CDR1 MRHNA and CDR2 SNTAGT come from the germline V gene. V shed 5 bases, J shed 2 bases, and the junction held 4 bases outside the gene matches. The CDR3 loop reads CASSKTGGTGANVLTF. In DNA, the CDR3 is TGTGCCAGCAGTAAAACAGGGGGCACTGGGGCCAACGTCCTGACTTTC.

The CDR3 region has the DNA TGCGCCAGCAGCCAAGATGCCACGGACAGGGGTTACGAGCAGTACTTC. This codes for CASSQDATDRGYEQYF. The chain links TRBV4-3 to TRBJ2-7; TRBD1 matches at 9 bases. Germline CDR1 and CDR2: LGHNA and YSLEER. This CDR3 has 16 residues. V shed 0 bases, J shed 4 bases, and the junction held 7 bases outside the gene matches.

This chain uses TRBV11-3 with TRBJ2-7; 9 bases are a match to TRBD2. With V trimmed by 3 bases and J by 5 bases, 5 bases remained unmatched. CDR3 length: 14 residues. Germline V gives CDR1 SGHNT, CDR2 YENEEA. DNA of the CDR3: TGTGCCAGCAGCTTTAGCGGGAGAACCCACGAGCAGTACTTC. The encoded protein is CASSFSGRTHEQYF.

V usage is TRBV5-4 and J usage is TRBJ2-1; TRBD2 matches at 9 bases. The trim removed 5 bases at V and 1 base at J, leaving 10 bases unmatched. The CDR3 length is 17 residues. Germline CDR1 and CDR2: SGHNT and YYREEE (reference sequence). The CDR3 spells CASRSGGGRESYNEQFF. Here the CDR3 DNA reads TGTGCCAGCAGATCGGGAGGCGGGAGGGAGTCCTACAATGAGCAGTTCTTC. Supplemented by reference TRBV5-4 and TRBJ2-1, the full variable domain reads ETGVTQSPTHLIKTRGQQVTLRCSSQSGHNTVSWYQQALGQGPQFIFQYYREEENGRGNFPPRFSGLQFPNYSSELNVNALELDDSALYLCASRSGGGRESYNEQFFGPGTRLTVL.

The J gene is TRBJ1-1, the V gene TRBV19; TRBD1 might be the D (5 bases). The V end was cut by 3 bases, the J end by 11 bases, with 19 bases between. CDR1 LNHDA and CDR2 SQIVND come from the germline V gene (reference sequence). CDR3 size: 14 residues. In DNA form, the CDR3 reads TGTGCCAGTAGTATGATAGGATGGGGCGGCAGGGCTTTCTTT. It specifies CASSMIGWGGRAFF.

The table lists this clone with many counts. The chain uses TRBV13 and TRBJ2-5; weak D call: TRBD1 (6 bases). Germline V gives CDR1 PRHDT, CDR2 FYEKMQ (reference sequence). Trimming took off 2 bases at V and 4 bases at J, with 8 bases between the two ends. The CDR3 loop spans 13 amino acids. The CDR3 here is CASSLPQGETQYF. In nucleotides, the CDR3 is TGTGCCAGCAGCTTACCACAGGGAGAGACCCAGTACTTC.

The V gene is TRBV14, the J gene TRBJ2-3; D gene ambiguous. Trimming cost V 2 bases and J 0 bases, with 12 bases left between them. Germline V gene sequence: CDR1 SGHDN, CDR2 FVKESK. This CDR3 region has 16 residues. DNA of the CDR3: TGTGCCAGCAGCCAAAAGCGCGGCCTCAGCACAGATACGCAGTATTTT. It yields the protein CASSQKRGLSTDTQYF.

J is TRBJ1-2 and V is TRBV21-1; the table's D call TRBD1 went unverified against the DNA. TRBV21-1 is a known pseudogene. The CDR3 loop spans 14 amino acids. This CDR3 is CASRGTGGFYGYTF. The CDR3 DNA reads as TGTGCCAGCAGGGGGACAGGGGGGTTCTATGGCTACACCTTC.

The rearrangement joins TRBV30 to TRBJ1-3; weak D call: TRBD1 (6 bases). The CDR3 is 15 residues long. Between the trimmed V and J ends, which lost 2 bases and 1 base, there was a span of 12 bases. Germline values: CDR1 GTSNPN, CDR2 SVGIG (reference sequence). The CDR3 reads CAWSRTAFSGNTIYF. DNA for the CDR3: TGTGCCTGGAGTCGGACAGCCTTTTCTGGAAACACCATATATTTT.

This clone was recorded once. The V gene is TRBV11-3, the J gene TRBJ2-5; 15 bases fit TRBD2. The DNA end lines up better with TRBJ2-7; the J call may be wrong. Per germline, CDR1 SGHNT and CDR2 YENEEA. CDR3 length: 17 residues. The CDR3 loop is CASSRTSGRDHSYEQYF. The CDR3 bases are TGTGCCAGCAGCCGGACTAGCGGGAGGGACCACTCCTACGAGCAGTACTTC.

The V and J genes are TRBV7-9 and TRBJ2-6; 7 bases agree with TRBD1. The CDR3 is made up of 18 amino acids. Trimming took 5 bases from V and 0 from J; bases not matched to a gene: 10. Germline V lookup: CDR1 SEHNR, CDR2 FQNEAQ (reference sequence). The CDR3: CASSKPGQMASGANVLTF. Written as DNA, the CDR3 is TGTGCCAGCAGCAAACCGGGACAGATGGCCTCTGGGGCCAACGTCCTGACTTTC. The whole variable domain, remainder taken from reference TRBV7-9 and TRBJ2-6, is DTGVSQNPRHKITKRGQNVTFRCDPISEHNRLYWYRQTLGQGPEFLTYFQNEAQLEKSRLLSDRFSAERPKGSFSTLEIQRTEQGDSAMYLCASSKPGQMASGANVLTFGAGSRLTVL.

CDR3 protein: CASSLGQGANEQFF. DNA for the CDR3: TGCGCCAGCAGCTTGGGACAGGGGGCCAATGAGCAGTTCTTC. The chain recombines TRBV5-1 with TRBJ2-1; TRBD1 aligns across 10 bases. This CDR3 has 14 residues. Germline V lookup: CDR1 SGHRS, CDR2 YFSETQ. Germline trimming cut 0 bases from V and 6 bases from J; bases unmatched to any gene: 0.

This clone has just one count. The genes are TRBV7-9 and TRBJ2-1; 7 bases map to TRBD1. This CDR3 has 11 amino acids. V lost 11 bases to trimming and J lost 6 bases; unmatched junction nucleotides: 4. CDR1 is SEHNR and CDR2 is FQNEAQ in the germline V gene (reference sequence). The CDR3 DNA sequence: TGTGCCGGGACAGCTGGCAATGAGCAGTTCTTC. As protein: CAGTAGNEQFF.

The rearrangement joins TRBV4-3 to TRBJ1-2; TRBD1 might be the D (5 bases). The germline V gene encodes CDR1 LGHNA and CDR2 YSLEER. The V end was cut by 1 base, the J end by 2 bases, with 11 bases between. This CDR3 is 15 amino acids long. The CDR3 DNA is TGCGCCAGCAGCCAAGGTCCAGGGATGAACTATGGCTACACCTTC. Translation gives CASSQGPGMNYGYTF.

V usage is TRBV19 and J usage is TRBJ2-5; D is unresolved. Per the germline V gene, CDR1 is LNHDA and CDR2 is SQIVND (reference sequence). The CDR3 runs 14 residues. V was clipped by 1 base and J by 4 bases, with 10 bases between them. In nucleotides, the CDR3 is TGTGCCAGTAGTATAGGACTCAACCCAGAGACCCAGTACTTC. It yields the protein CASSIGLNPETQYF.

A note on this clone: At one boundary the junction diverges from the germline segment, which might be a read error. V is TRBV7-7 and J is TRBJ2-1; D gene uncertain. This CDR3 has 13 residues. CDR1 is SSHAT, CDR2 FNYEAQ, per germline (reference sequence). The CDR3 sequence is CASSAPGDDEQFF. The CDR3 bases are TGTGCTAGCAGCGCGCCAGGTGACGATGAGCAGTTCTTC.

This chain uses TRBV7-8 with TRBJ2-7, with D possibly matching TRBD1 (5 bases). V gave up 3 bases and J gave up 5 bases, with 14 bases separating them. CDR3 size: 14 residues. CDR1 SGHVS and CDR2 FQNEAQ come from the germline V gene. CDR3 sequence (DNA): TGTGCCAGCAGCTTTAGGGGCCCTAGTGACGAGCAGTACTTC. This codes for CASSFRGPSDEQYF.

This sequence joins TRBV27 and TRBJ2-7, with D perhaps matching TRBD1 (6 bases). The germline gives CDR1 MNHEY, CDR2 SMNVEV (reference sequence). The CDR3 sequence is 14 residues long. Trimming left V 3 bases short and J 4 bases short, with 13 bases between. The CDR3 DNA sequence: TGTGCCAGCAGTTTTTTGGGCAGGGGTTACGAGCAGTACTTC. This encodes CASSFLGRGYEQYF.

CDR3 DNA: TGTGCCAGCAGTTTTTCCAACGAGGGCCAGCCCCAGCATTTT. Its translation is CASSFSNEGQPQHF. This chain uses TRBV27 with TRBJ1-5; D ambiguous. The length of the CDR3 is 14 residues. The germline CDR1 and CDR2 sequences are MNHEY and SMNVEV (reference sequence). V was trimmed by 3 bases and J by 7 bases, leaving 13 bases between them.

The CDR3 sequence: CASSSGLAGGREQFF. The CDR3 coding sequence is TGTGCCAGCAGCTCCGGACTAGCGGGAGGGCGAGAGCAGTTCTTC. The rearrangement links TRBV5-4 to TRBJ2-1; 15 positions agree with TRBD2. V lost 3 bases and J lost 10; bases outside the gene matches: 5. Germline V CDR1 and CDR2: SGHNT, YYREEE (reference sequence). This CDR3 is 15 amino acids long.

The rearrangement links TRBV5-1 to TRBJ2-7; TRBD1 aligns across 8 bases. Losses at the gene ends were 2 bases for V and 4 bases for J; bases not matched to a gene: 8. CDR3 size: 15 residues. The germline gives CDR1 SGHRS, CDR2 YFSETQ. DNA of the CDR3: TGCGCCAGCAGCTTAGGACAGGGTCCCCCTTACGAGCAGTACTTC. Translating gives CASSLGQGPPYEQYF.